The source of this T cell receptor beta chain is a study of CD8+ T cells in alopecia areata. At the level of the study: Twice daily, treated patients received 5 to 10 mg of oral tofacitinib. Severity of treated patients was scored by affected scalp percentage. Study observations and caveats: In scalp, tofacitinib significantly decreased clonality and expanded CD8+ clones among the top 100. For baseline CD8+ expansion, any link to response stays uncertain with one nonresponder.

Worth noting for this clone: Antigen: not known.

CDR1 and CDR2 from the germline V gene are MNHNS and SASEGT. This CDR3 is built from 13 residues. Trimming pared 8 bases from V and 4 bases from J, leaving 14 bases between. The authors extracted RNA and reverse transcribed it into cDNA as the sequencing template. TCRdb keeps only in-frame clones here, not all; method: immunoSEQ multiplex PCR. This table holds a few hundred thousand clones, about three fifths found once. The treatment: oral pan-JAK inhibitor, 5-10 mg twice daily. This sequence was found in a human donor with alopecia areata. The sample was CD4+ T cells sorted from blood, taken between weeks 51 and 52, from a patient treated with tofacitinib. This chain connects TRBV6-1 to TRBJ1-1; D not resolved. The CDR3 region is CASGWTGVTEAFF. The CDR3, as DNA: TGTGCCAGCGGCTGGACTGGGGTCACTGAAGCTTTCTTT.